This T cell receptor (beta chain) was sequenced during a study of T cells in tuberculosis. TCRdb keeps only in-frame clones here, not all; method: immunoSEQ multiplex PCR. The table lists around 45,000 clones, roughly 94% of them singletons. At study entry, adolescents had tuberculin skin tests and IGRA screening. The germline V gene has CDR1 SGDLS and CDR2 YYNGEE. Trimming stripped 0 bases from V and 0 bases from J, with 9 bases between. The CDR3 length is 15 residues. The receptor was isolated from a donor between 10 and 35 years old with latent tuberculosis or without tuberculosis infection. Some clones in this sample may be carry-over from other donors' samples. The genes are TRBV9 and TRBJ1-1; D is perhaps TRBD1 (5 bases). The specimen was PBMCs. The CDR3 here is CASSVAGEMNTEAFF. CDR3 nucleotide sequence: TGTGCCAGCAGCGTAGCGGGGGAGATGAACACTGAAGCTTTCTTT.